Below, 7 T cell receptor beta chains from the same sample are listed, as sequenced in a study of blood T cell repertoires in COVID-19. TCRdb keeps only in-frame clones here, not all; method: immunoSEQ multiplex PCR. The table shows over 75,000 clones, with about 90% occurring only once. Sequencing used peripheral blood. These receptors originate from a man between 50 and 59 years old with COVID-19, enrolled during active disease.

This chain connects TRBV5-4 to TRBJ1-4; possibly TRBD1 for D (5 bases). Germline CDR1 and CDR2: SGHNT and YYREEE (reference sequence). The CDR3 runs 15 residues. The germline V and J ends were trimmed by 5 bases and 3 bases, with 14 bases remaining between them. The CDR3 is CASRIGHTPNEKLFF. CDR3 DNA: TGTGCCAGCAGAATCGGACATACTCCTAATGAAAAACTGTTTTTT.

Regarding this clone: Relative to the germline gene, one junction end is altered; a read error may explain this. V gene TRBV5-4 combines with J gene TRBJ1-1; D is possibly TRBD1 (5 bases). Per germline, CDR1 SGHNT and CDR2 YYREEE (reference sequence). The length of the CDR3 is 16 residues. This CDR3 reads CASSLDGSRQGTQAFF. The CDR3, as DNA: TGTGCCAGCAGCTTGGACGGTTCCCGGCAGGGCACTCAAGCTTTCTTT.

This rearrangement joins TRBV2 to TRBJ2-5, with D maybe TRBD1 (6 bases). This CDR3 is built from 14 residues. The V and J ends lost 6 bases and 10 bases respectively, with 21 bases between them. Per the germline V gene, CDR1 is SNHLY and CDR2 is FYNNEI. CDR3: CASRLQGSSVGQYF. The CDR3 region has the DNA TGTGCCAGCAGGTTACAGGGCTCATCAGTTGGCCAGTACTTC.

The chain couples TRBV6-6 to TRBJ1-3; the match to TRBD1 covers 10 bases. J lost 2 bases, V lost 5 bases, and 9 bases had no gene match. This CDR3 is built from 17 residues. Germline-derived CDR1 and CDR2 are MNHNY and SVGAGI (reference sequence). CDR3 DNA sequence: TGTGCCAGCAGTCCCCCCCGGGGACAGGGGACTGGAAACACCATATATTTT. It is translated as CASSPPRGQGTGNTIYF.

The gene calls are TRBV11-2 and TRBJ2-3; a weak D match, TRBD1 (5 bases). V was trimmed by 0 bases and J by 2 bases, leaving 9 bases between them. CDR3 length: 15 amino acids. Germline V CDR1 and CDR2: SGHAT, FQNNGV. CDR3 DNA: TGTGCCAGCAGCTTAGAGGGGCTGCCCACAGATACGCAGTATTTT. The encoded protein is CASSLEGLPTDTQYF.

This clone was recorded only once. This CDR3 is CASSFDGQAWPQHF. In nucleotides, the CDR3 is TGTGCCAGCAGCTTCGATGGACAGGCTTGGCCCCAGCATTTT. The chain is built from TRBV7-9 and TRBJ1-5, with 7 positions matching TRBD1. This CDR3 is 14 amino acids long. Germline lookup yields CDR1 SEHNR and CDR2 FQNEAQ (reference sequence). V shed 3 bases and J 9 bases; nucleotides not matched to a gene: 8.

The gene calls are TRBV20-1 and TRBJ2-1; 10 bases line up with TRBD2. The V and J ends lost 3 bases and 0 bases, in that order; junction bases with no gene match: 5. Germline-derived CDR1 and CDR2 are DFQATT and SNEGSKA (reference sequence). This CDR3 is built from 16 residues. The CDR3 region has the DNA TGCAGTGCTAGTCCCAGCGGGGGGGGCTCCTACAATGAGCAGTTCTTC. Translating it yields CSASPSGGGSYNEQFF.